This T cell receptor (beta chain) was retrieved from a study of blood T cell repertoires in COVID-19. Germline-derived CDR1 and CDR2 are LNHDA and SQIVND (reference sequence). V was pared by 9 bases and J by 7 bases, with 14 bases of the junction left unmatched. The CDR3 consists of 15 residues. In the source study's methods: From reference gene primer amplification, estimates of nucleated cell counts were derived. The table came from immunoSEQ multiplex PCR; TCRdb's copy has only in-frame clones and leaves some out. D and trimming were read from the DNA, whereas the V and J calls and clone size are those reported in that table. Of 150,000 to 200,000 clones in the sample, 65% to 85% were seen once.

What was sequenced was PBMCs or T cells enriched from blood (not recorded which). The J gene is TRBJ1-2, the V gene TRBV19, with TRBD1 matching 10 bases. The clonotype was recovered from a woman aged 60-75 years who had recovered from COVID-19. The CDR3 nucleotides are TGTGCCAGCGGGGACAGGGGTATTCTGGCTCGTGGCTACACCTTC. It is translated as CASGDRGILARGYTF.